This TCR beta chain was recorded in a study of a mutant IDH1 vaccine in newly diagnosed glioma (dated by TCRdb to 2020 to 2023). Study-level background: Patients were given eight vaccinations, in weeks 1, 3, 5, 7, 11, 15, 19 and 23, which matched visits V03 through V10. For exploratory analyses, longitudinal TCRB deep sequencing was carried out in some 25 treated patients wherever samples were available. In the chemotherapy-containing groups, vaccination started alongside temozolomide cycles, whereas in patients who had radiotherapy alone it started 4-6 weeks after radiotherapy. Of the roughly 33 treated patients, around 60% were male and 37.5% were female, and the mean age was 40.4 years. Before enrollment, most patients had been given radiochemotherapy with temozolomide as standard therapy, while the rest had received either radiotherapy alone or temozolomide alone. Peripheral blood samples were drawn at six visits, namely V03 (baseline), V05, V07, V10, V12 and V13. The investigation overall reported the following: Vaccine-induced immune responses across multiple MHC alleles were detected in about 93% of patients. PBMC samples for TCRB deep sequencing were selected based on availability. It was noted by the authors that analyses of patient blood samples could not be reproduced owing to sample limitations. Pseudoprogression appeared unrelated to alterations in the top peripheral T cell clonotypes detected by TCRB sequencing.

Concerning this clone: Its antigen is currently not known. The input lacks base qualities; no much larger clone sits a single base away.

This specimen's time point label, per the study, means: week 11, during vaccination. Each vaccine dose was 300 ug of a 20-mer mutant IDH1 peptide in Montanide, given subcutaneously with topical imiquimod. Newly diagnosed WHO grade 3 or 4 IDH1-mutant astrocytomas showing loss of nuclear ATRX were present in the donors. The samples were drawn from NOA16, a multicentre, single-arm, open-label phase I trial in Germany that tested a mutant IDH1 peptide vaccine in humans for the first time. Genomic DNA for TCRB sequencing was isolated from EDTA blood with the DNeasy Blood and Tissue Kit. Library generation was performed with the immunoSEQ multiplex PCR assay. Rearranged TCR beta chain sequences were amplified with the hsTCRB Kit following the manufacturer's protocol. An Illumina MiSeq was used to sequence the TCRB libraries. Turning to the authors' computational methods: The proprietary platform of the kit vendor was used for demultiplexing, trimming and gene mapping. TCRdb took over this immuneACCESS table, retaining in-frame rearrangements with V and J assigned. Such tables are incomplete; in checked studies, under half of the missing clones stem from an unresolved V gene, and the remainder is unexplained. V, J and clone size derive from that table, while D and trimming were established from the DNA sequence. The sample table records under 150,000 clones; 90% of these occur just once. 0.55% to 0.7% of the sample lies in the top ten.

According to the germline V gene, CDR1 reads SGHAT and CDR2 reads FQNNGV. V is pared back by 3 bases and J by 5 bases, with 8 bases lying between the germline termini. The CDR3 starts with the cysteine, ends with the phenylalanine, and has 12 residues. Only the CDR3 DNA is retained, 36 bases long and in frame from the first base. The chain is encoded by TRBV11-2 joined to TRBJ2-7, with TRBD1 tentatively as D gene (5 bases match). This specimen was PBMCs, taken from a glioma patient whose treatment included an IDH1 peptide vaccine. This clonotype originated in a woman in her fifties or sixties with glioma. The CDR3 region has the sequence CASSFLGDEQYF. The DNA sequence is as follows: TGTGCCAGCAGCTTTTTAGGGGACGAGCAGTACTTC.